This T cell receptor (beta chain) was captured in a study of T cells after yellow fever vaccination. Study conclusions and caveats: Primary-vaccination clones mostly resurfaced post-booster (less than 98% CD4, more than 85% CD8). When the response was secondary, it was weaker but reached its peak faster, day 5 versus 15. Clonotypes appearing in both CD4 and CD8 compartments existed, and their share was small.

This clonotype was observed a few times. Antigen specificity is unknown. As TCR cDNA was made by 5'RACE template switching, a universal primer site and UMIs were added. One entry per CDR3 protein, called by TCRdb with MiXCR from the 5' RACE reads. The table includes a few hundred thousand distinct CDR3 sequences, about 10% detected once. The CDR3 length is 16 residues. Deletions cut 0 bases from V and 7 bases from J, with 16 bases between. CDR1 is LGHNA, CDR2 YNFKEQ, per germline. The TCR was taken from a man younger than 30 who received the YFV17D yellow fever vaccine. The chain carries TRBV4-2 and TRBJ1-5; unclear D gene. The input for sequencing was CD4+ T cells sorted from PBMCs, taken 5 days after the yellow fever booster vaccination. The CDR3 here is CASSQDREGKGQPQHF. CDR3 coding DNA: TGTGCCAGCAGCCAAGATCGAGAGGGCAAAGGGCAGCCCCAGCATTTT.